Shown below are 14 T cell receptor beta chains from a single sample sequenced in a study of T cell changes during pregnancy in multiple sclerosis (dated by TCRdb to the late 2010s). The library was made by the immunoSEQ multiplex PCR assay. TCRdb limited this immuneACCESS table to in-frame rearrangements with V and J called. A share of clones is missing; checked studies link under half to unresolved V genes, and the rest is unexplained. The sample table lists around 130,000 clones, 90% to 95% of them with a count of one. Jointly, the top ten make up roughly 6% of the sample. The sequenced sample was peripheral blood, obtained before pregnancy. These receptor sequences come from a female donor with multiple sclerosis, enrolled in a pregnancy study.

The rearrangement joins TRBV11-1 to TRBJ2-1, with 13 bases identical to TRBD2. Trimming removed 5 bases from V and 4 bases from J; junction bases left unmatched: 8. The CDR3 sequence is 17 residues long. Germline V gene sequence: CDR1 SGHAT, CDR2 FQDESV (reference sequence). The CDR3 region is CASSPRTSGGSYNEQFF. Here the CDR3 DNA reads TGTGCCAGCAGCCCTAGGACTAGCGGGGGTTCATACAATGAGCAGTTCTTC.

The gene calls are TRBV28 and TRBJ1-1; TRBD1 aligns across 10 bases. CDR3 length: 15 amino acids. Per germline, CDR1 MDHEN and CDR2 SYDVKM. Trimming cost V 5 bases and J 5 bases; bases outside gene matches: 8. CDR3 DNA: TGTGCCAGCAGTCCGCCGGGACAGGGGTATACTGAAGCTTTCTTT. It specifies CASSPPGQGYTEAFF.

This rearrangement joins TRBV9 to TRBJ2-1; 7 bases are shared with TRBD2. V shed 0 bases, J shed 9 bases, and the junction held 6 bases outside the gene matches. The CDR3 has 14 amino acids. Germline CDR1 and CDR2: SGDLS and YYNGEE. CDR3 sequence (DNA): TGTGCCAGCAGCGTAGCCTGGACTAGTGGTGAGCAGTTCTTC. It specifies CASSVAWTSGEQFF.

The chain recombines TRBV7-9 with TRBJ1-1; 8 nucleotides agree with TRBD1. CDR1 is SEHNR and CDR2 is FQNEAQ in the germline V gene (reference sequence). After removal of 4 bases from V and 1 base from J, the junction contained 8 bases not matched to a gene. The CDR3 spans 16 residues. CDR3 in DNA: TGTGCCAGCAGCTGGGCGTACAGGGGGGAGAACACTGAAGCTTTCTTT. Its translation: CASSWAYRGENTEAFF.

The J gene is TRBJ1-3, the V gene TRBV7-9; 8 nucleotides line up with TRBD1. Looked up from germline, CDR1 is SEHNR and CDR2 is FQNEAQ (reference sequence). The CDR3 has 16 amino acids. V shed 8 bases, J shed 0 bases, and the junction held 9 bases outside the gene matches. CDR3 in DNA: TGTGCCAGCCCCGCCGACACAGGGGGCTCTGGAAACACCATATATTTT. Protein: CASPADTGGSGNTIYF.

The rearrangement uses TRBV18 and TRBJ2-2; 11 nucleotides align to TRBD2. Per germline, CDR1 KGHSH and CDR2 LQKENI. CDR3 size: 18 residues. The junction had 6 bases not matched to a gene; V was cut back by 1 base and J by 2 bases. CDR3 sequence (DNA): TGTGCCAGCTCACCACTAGTACTAGCGGGAGCCAACACCGGGGAGCTGTTTTTT. Its translation: CASSPLVLAGANTGELFF.

V usage is TRBV10-1 and J usage is TRBJ2-1, with 7 bases fitting TRBD2. With V trimmed by 0 bases and J by 5 bases, 10 bases remained unmatched. Germline CDR1 and CDR2: WNHNN and SYGVQD (reference sequence). The CDR3 has 17 amino acids. The CDR3 here is CASSESAGLLGDNEQFF. In nucleotides, the CDR3 is TGCGCCAGCAGTGAGTCAGCGGGACTACTTGGAGACAATGAGCAGTTCTTC.

The chain has TRBV29-1 and TRBJ2-1; 7 bases match TRBD1. V was clipped by 5 bases and J by 6 bases; unmatched bases: 10. From germline, CDR1 is SQVTM and CDR2 ANQGSEA. There are 14 residues in the CDR3. CDR3 region: CSVPIDRVGNEQFF. CDR3 DNA sequence: TGCAGCGTTCCCATTGACAGGGTGGGCAATGAGCAGTTCTTC.

This chain joins TRBV27 and TRBJ1-5; no definite D call. The V gene's germline CDR1 is MNHEY and CDR2 SMNVEV (reference sequence). V was trimmed by 0 bases and J by 4 bases, leaving 4 bases between them. The CDR3 loop spans 13 amino acids. CDR3 bases: TGTGCCAGCAGTTTATCGACAAATCAGCCCCAGCATTTT. This gives the protein CASSLSTNQPQHF.

The chain has TRBV5-5 and TRBJ2-7; D unresolved. The germline V gene encodes CDR1 SGHKS and CDR2 YYEKEE (reference sequence). The length of the CDR3 is 14 residues. V gave up 4 bases and J gave up 5 bases, with 16 bases separating them. In nucleotides, the CDR3 is TGTGCCAGCAGCCGTGGAAGTAGCCCCGACGAGCAGTACTTC. As protein: CASSRGSSPDEQYF.

This clone was counted a single time. This rearrangement joins TRBV15 to TRBJ1-5, with D hard to call. The V gene lost 1 base and the J gene lost 5 bases, with 3 bases spanning the gap. The CDR3 is 12 residues long. CDR1 is LNHNV and CDR2 is YYDKDF in the germline V gene (reference sequence). The CDR3 sequence: CATSRGDQPQHF. DNA of the CDR3: TGTGCCACCAGCAGAGGAGATCAGCCCCAGCATTTT.

The rearrangement joins TRBV14 to TRBJ2-1; weak D call: TRBD1 (6 bases). Trimming cost V 1 base and J 9 bases, with 10 bases left between them. The CDR3 consists of 13 residues. Germline-derived CDR1 and CDR2 are SGHDN and FVKESK. In DNA, the CDR3 is TGTGCCAGCAGCCAAGGGCCAGGGGTTGAGCAGTTCTTC. It specifies CASSQGPGVEQFF.

CDR3: CASSIGTAQETQYF. CDR3 DNA sequence: TGTGCCAGCAGCATTGGGACAGCCCAAGAGACCCAGTACTTC. V is TRBV9 and J is TRBJ2-5, with 7 bases fitting TRBD1. Germline CDR1 is SGDLS and CDR2 is YYNGEE. The CDR3 contains 14 residues. V dropped 4 bases and J dropped 1; count of bases not matched to a gene: 4.

The rearrangement links TRBV7-6 to TRBJ2-2; no clear D. Trimming cost V 1 base and J 0 bases, with 6 bases left between them. The CDR3 runs 15 residues. Looked up from germline, CDR1 is SGHVS and CDR2 is FNYEAQ. This CDR3 reads CASSLVPSNTGELFF. CDR3 DNA sequence: TGTGCCAGCAGCTTAGTCCCATCGAACACCGGGGAGCTGTTTTTT.